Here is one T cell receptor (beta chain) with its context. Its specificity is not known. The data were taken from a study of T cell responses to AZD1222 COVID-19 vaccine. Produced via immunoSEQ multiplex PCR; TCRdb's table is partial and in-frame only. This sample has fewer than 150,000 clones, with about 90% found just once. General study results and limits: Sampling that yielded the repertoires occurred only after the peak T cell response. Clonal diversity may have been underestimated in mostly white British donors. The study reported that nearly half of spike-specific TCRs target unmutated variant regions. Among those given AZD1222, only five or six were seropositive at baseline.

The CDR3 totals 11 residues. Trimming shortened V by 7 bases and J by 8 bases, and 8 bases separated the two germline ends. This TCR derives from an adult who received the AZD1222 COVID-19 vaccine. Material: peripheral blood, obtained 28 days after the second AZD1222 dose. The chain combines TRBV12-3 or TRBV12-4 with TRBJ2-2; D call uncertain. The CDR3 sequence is CASTLGGELFF. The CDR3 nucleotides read TGTGCCAGCACCCTGGGGGGGGAGCTGTTTTTT.